At least ten counts were recorded for the clone carrying this T cell receptor beta chain. The data originate from a study of response to subunit inactivated influenza vaccine. TCRdb itself ran the RT-PCR reads through MiXCR, one entry per CDR3 protein. The data contain around 790,000 distinct CDR3 sequences, approximately 21% of them singletons. Germline CDR1 DFQATT, CDR2 SNEGSKA (reference sequence). V lost 6 bases, J lost 7 bases, and 9 bases stayed unmatched. The length of the CDR3 is 13 residues. The receptor was isolated from a man aged 50 to 59 who received an inactivated influenza vaccine. The V call is TRBV20-1, the J call TRBJ2-1; 7 positions match TRBD1. Sequences were derived from PBMCs from blood, sampled 5 days after vaccination. The CDR3 sequence is CSARTGVGNEQFF. CDR3 bases: TGCAGTGCACGCACAGGGGTGGGAAATGAGCAGTTCTTC.